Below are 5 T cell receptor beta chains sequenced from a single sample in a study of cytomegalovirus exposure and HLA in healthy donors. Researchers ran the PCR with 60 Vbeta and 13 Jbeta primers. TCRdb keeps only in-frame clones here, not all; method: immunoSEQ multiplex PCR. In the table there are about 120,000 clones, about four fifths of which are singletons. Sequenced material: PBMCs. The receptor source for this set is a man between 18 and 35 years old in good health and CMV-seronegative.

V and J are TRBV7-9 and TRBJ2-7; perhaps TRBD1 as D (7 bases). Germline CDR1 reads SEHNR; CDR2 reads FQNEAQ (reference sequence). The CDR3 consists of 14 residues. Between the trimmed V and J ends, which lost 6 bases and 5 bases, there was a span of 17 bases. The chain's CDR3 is CASSPSGGGDEQYF. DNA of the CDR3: TGTGCCAGCAGTCCCTCAGGGGGAGGCGACGAGCAGTACTTC.

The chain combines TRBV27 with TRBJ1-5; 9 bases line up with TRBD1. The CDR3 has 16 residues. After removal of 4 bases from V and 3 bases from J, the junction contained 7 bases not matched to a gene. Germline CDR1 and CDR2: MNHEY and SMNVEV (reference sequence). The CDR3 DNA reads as TGTGCCAGCAGTTCGTCACAGGGGGCTCCCAATCAGCCCCAGCATTTT. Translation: CASSSSQGAPNQPQHF.

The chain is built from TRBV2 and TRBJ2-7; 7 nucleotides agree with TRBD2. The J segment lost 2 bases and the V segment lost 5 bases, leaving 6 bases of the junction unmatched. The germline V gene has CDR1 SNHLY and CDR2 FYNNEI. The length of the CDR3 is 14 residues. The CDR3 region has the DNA TGTGCCAGCAGTCGGGACTACCTCACCTACGAGCAGTACTTC. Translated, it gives CASSRDYLTYEQYF.

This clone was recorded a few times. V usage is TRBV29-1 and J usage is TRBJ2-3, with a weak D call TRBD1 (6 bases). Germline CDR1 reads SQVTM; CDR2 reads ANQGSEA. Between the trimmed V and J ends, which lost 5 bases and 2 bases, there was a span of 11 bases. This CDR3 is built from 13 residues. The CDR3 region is CSVRTDYTDTQYF. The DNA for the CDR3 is TGCAGCGTTCGGACAGATTACACAGATACGCAGTATTTT.

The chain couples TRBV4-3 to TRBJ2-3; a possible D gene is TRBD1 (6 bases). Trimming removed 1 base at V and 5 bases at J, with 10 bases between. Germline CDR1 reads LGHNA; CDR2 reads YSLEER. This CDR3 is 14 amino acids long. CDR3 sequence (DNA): TGCGCCAGCAGCCAAGGGGGGCCCATAGATACGCAGTATTTT. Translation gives CASSQGGPIDTQYF.